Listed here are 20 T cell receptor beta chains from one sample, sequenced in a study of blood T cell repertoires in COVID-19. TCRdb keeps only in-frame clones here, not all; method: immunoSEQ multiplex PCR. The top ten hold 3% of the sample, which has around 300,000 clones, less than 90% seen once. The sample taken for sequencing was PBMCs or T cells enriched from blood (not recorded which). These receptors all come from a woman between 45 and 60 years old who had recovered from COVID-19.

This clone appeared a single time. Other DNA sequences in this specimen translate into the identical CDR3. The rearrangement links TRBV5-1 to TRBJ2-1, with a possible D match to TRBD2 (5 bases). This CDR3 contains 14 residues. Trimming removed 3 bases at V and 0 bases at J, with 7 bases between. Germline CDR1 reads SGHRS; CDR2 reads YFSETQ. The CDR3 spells CASSWTGSYNEQFF. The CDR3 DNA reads TGCGCCAGCAGCTGGACTGGCTCCTACAATGAGCAGTTCTTC.

The CDR3 is CASSLVRPGELFF. CDR3 nucleotide sequence: TGTGCCAGCAGTTTAGTCAGGCCCGGGGAGCTGTTTTTT. V and J are TRBV6-5 and TRBJ2-2; D uncertain. The V end lost 4 bases, the J end lost 6 bases, and 9 bases lay between the germline ends. The CDR3 consists of 13 residues. Germline values: CDR1 MNHEY, CDR2 SVGAGI.

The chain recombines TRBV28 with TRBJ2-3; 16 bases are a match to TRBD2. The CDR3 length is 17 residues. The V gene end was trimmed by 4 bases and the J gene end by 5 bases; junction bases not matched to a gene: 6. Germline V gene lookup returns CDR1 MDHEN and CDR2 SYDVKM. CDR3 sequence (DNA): TGTGCCAGCAGTTCCGGGACTAGCGGGAGGGCCTTAGATACGCAGTATTTT. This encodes CASSSGTSGRALDTQYF.

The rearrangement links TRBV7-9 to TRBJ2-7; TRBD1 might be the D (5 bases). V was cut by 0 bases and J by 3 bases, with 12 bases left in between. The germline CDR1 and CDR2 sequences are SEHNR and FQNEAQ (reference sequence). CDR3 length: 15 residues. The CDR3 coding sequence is TGTGCCAGCAGCTTAGCTGGTGAAAGGGGCTACGAGCAGTACTTC. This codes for CASSLAGERGYEQYF. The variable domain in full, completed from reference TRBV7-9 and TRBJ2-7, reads DTGVSQNPRHKITKRGQNVTFRCDPISEHNRLYWYRQTLGQGPEFLTYFQNEAQLEKSRLLSDRFSAERPKGSFSTLEIQRTEQGDSAMYLCASSLAGERGYEQYFGPGTRLTVT.

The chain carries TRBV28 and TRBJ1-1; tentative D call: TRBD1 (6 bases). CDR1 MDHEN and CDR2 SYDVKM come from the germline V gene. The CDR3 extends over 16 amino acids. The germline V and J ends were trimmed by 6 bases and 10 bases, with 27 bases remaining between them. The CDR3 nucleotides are TGTGCCAGCAGCCCTACGGGGGGCGCAAGAAGTAAAGGAGCTTTCTTT. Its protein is CASSPTGGARSKGAFF.

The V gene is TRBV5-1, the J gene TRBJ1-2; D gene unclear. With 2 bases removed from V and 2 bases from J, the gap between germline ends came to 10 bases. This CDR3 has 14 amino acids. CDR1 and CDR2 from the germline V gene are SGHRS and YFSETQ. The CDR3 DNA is TGCGCCAGCAGCTTCTTTTCAGAAAACTATGGCTACACCTTC. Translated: CASSFFSENYGYTF.

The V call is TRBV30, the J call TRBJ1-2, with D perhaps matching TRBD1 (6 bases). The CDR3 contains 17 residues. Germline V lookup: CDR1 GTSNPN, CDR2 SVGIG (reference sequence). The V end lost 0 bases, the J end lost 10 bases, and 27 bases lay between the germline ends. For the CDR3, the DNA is TGTGCCTGGAGTGTACCTATCACAGGGCCGAGTAAACATGACTACACCTTC. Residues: CAWSVPITGPSKHDYTF.

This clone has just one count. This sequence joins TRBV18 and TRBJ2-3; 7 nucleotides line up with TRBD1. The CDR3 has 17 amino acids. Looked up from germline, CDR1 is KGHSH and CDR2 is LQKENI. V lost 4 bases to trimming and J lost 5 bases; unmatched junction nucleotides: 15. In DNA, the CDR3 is TGTGCCAGCTCACGATCCCAGGGGGTAACTATAGGAGATACGCAGTATTTT. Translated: CASSRSQGVTIGDTQYF. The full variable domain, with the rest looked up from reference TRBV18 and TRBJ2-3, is NAGVMQNPRHLVRRRGQEARLRCSPMKGHSHVYWYRQLPEEGLKFMVYLQKENIIDESGMPKERFSAEFPKEGPSILRIQQVVRGDSAAYFCASSRSQGVTIGDTQYFGPGTRLTVL.

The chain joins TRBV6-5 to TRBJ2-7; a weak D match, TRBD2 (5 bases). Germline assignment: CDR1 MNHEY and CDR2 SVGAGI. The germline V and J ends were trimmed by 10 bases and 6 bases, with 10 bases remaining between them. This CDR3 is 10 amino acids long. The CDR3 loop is CATRDGEQYF. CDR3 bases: TGTGCCACCCGGGATGGCGAGCAGTACTTC.

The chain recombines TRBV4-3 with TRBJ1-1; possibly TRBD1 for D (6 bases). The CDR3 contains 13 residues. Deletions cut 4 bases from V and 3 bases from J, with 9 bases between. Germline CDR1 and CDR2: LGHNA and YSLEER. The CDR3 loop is CASSLTGYTEAFF. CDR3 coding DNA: TGCGCCAGCAGCCTTACAGGGTACACTGAAGCTTTCTTT.

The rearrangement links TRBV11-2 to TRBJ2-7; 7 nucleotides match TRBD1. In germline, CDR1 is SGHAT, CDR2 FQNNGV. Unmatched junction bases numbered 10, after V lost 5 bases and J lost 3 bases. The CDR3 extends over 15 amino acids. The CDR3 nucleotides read TGTGCCAGCAGCGCCCGACACAGGGGCAACTACGAGCAGTACTTC. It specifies CASSARHRGNYEQYF.

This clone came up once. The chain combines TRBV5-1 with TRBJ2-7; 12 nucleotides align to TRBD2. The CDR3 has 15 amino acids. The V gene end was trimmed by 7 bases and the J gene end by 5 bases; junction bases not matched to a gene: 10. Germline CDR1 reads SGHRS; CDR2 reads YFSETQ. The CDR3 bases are TGCGCCAGCCACGAGCTAGCGGGAGGGCCTAACGAGCAGTACTTC. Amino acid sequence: CASHELAGGPNEQYF.

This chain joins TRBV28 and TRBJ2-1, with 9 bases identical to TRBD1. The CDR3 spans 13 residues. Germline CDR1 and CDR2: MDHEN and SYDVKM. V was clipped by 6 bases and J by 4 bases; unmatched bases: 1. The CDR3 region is CASSGQGYNEQFF. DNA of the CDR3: TGTGCCAGCAGCGGACAGGGGTACAATGAGCAGTTCTTC.

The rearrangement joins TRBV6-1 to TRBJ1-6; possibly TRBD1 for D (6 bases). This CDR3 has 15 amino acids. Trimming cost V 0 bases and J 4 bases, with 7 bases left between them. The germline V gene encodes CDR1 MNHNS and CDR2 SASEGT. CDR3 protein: CASSEADRYNSPLHF. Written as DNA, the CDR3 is TGTGCCAGCAGTGAAGCCGACAGGTATAATTCACCCCTCCACTTT.

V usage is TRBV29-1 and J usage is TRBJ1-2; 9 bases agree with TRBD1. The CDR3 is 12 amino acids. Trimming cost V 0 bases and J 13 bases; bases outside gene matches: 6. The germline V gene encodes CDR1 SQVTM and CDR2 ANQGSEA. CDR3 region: CSVEENRGPLTF. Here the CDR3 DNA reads TGCAGCGTTGAAGAAAACAGGGGGCCCCTCACCTTC.

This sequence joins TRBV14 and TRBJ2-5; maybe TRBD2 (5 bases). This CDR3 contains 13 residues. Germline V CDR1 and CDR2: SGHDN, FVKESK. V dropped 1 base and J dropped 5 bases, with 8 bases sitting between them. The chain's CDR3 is CASSQGLIETQYF. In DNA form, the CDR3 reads TGTGCCAGCAGCCAAGGACTAATTGAGACCCAGTACTTC.

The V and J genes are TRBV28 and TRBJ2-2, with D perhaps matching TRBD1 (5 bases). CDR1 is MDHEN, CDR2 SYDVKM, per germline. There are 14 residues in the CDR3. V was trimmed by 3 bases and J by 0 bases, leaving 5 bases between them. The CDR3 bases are TGTGCCAGCAGTTTGGACACGAACACCGGGGAGCTGTTTTTT. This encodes CASSLDTNTGELFF. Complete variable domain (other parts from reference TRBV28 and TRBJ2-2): DVKVTQSSRYLVKRTGEKVFLECVQDMDHENMFWYRQDPGLGLRLIYFSYDVKMKEKGDIPEGYSVSREKKERFSLILESASTNQTSMYLCASSLDTNTGELFFGEGSRLTVL.

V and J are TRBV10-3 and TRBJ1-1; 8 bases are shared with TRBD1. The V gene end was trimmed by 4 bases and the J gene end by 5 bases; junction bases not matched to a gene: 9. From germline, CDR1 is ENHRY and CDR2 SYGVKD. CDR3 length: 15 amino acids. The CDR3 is CAISAAQGARTEAFF. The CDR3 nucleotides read TGTGCCATCAGTGCGGCCCAGGGGGCACGAACTGAAGCTTTCTTT.

CDR3 sequence reads: CASSVGQGNTEAFF. DNA of the CDR3: TGTGCCAGCAGCGTAGGACAGGGAAACACTGAAGCTTTCTTT. The chain couples TRBV9 to TRBJ1-1, with 7 positions matching TRBD1. V was clipped by 0 bases and J by 2 bases; unmatched bases: 1. CDR1 is SGDLS, CDR2 YYNGEE, per germline. The CDR3 length is 14 residues.

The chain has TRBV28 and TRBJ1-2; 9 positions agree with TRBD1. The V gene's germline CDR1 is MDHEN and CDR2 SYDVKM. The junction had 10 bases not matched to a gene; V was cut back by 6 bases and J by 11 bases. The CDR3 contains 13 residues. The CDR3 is CASRKTGGGRYTF. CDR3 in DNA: TGTGCCAGCAGAAAAACAGGGGGCGGGCGATACACCTTC.